A single sample is the source of the 23 T cell receptor beta chains below, sequenced in a study of control samples from healthy donors and cancer patients (dated by TCRdb to 2020 to 2022). The receptor library was made with the immunoSEQ multiplex PCR assay. This is the immuneACCESS table as TCRdb keeps it, with only in-frame sequences that have V and J called. A part of the clones is gone; compared with another copy, unresolved V genes explain less than half, and the rest is unexplained. This sample is represented by about 160,000 clones; 94% of them were singletons. The top ten hold around 15% of the sample. Sequencing was carried out using PBMCs. These receptors came from a man aged 60 to 75 with colorectal cancer.

Only one count was recorded for this clone. The chain combines TRBV6-5 with TRBJ1-5; D may be TRBD1 (6 bases). Trimming left V 0 bases short and J 2 bases short, with 8 bases between. Per the germline V gene, CDR1 is MNHEY and CDR2 is SVGAGI. The length of the CDR3 is 15 residues. The CDR3 DNA sequence: TGTGCCAGCAGTTACTCGTGGACAGGCAATCAGCCCCAGCATTTT. Translated: CASSYSWTGNQPQHF.

This chain uses TRBV19 with TRBJ1-4; the D is unclear. This CDR3 is built from 16 residues. The V gene's germline CDR1 is LNHDA and CDR2 SQIVND (reference sequence). V gave up 0 bases and J gave up 0 bases, with 8 bases separating them. Here the CDR3 DNA reads TGTGCCAGTAGTATAGAGGCGGGATCAACTAATGAAAAACTGTTTTTT. This encodes CASSIEAGSTNEKLFF.

This clone was counted only a few times. Other DNA sequences of this sample code for an identical CDR3. J is TRBJ1-1 and V is TRBV9, with a weak D call TRBD1 (6 bases). CDR1 is SGDLS, CDR2 YYNGEE, per germline. V lost 3 bases to trimming and J lost 0 bases, with 9 bases between them. This CDR3 has 14 amino acids. The CDR3 loop reads CASSAGQMNTEAFF. CDR3 DNA: TGTGCCAGCAGCGCTGGACAGATGAACACTGAAGCTTTCTTT.

This clone occurred once. This chain joins TRBV5-1 and TRBJ2-1; 8 bases are a match to TRBD2. V lost 3 bases and J lost 6; bases outside the gene matches: 5. The CDR3 runs 14 residues. Germline assignment: CDR1 SGHRS and CDR2 YFSETQ. The CDR3 DNA reads TGCGCCAGCAGCTCGGGAGGGTTCGGCAATGAGCAGTTCTTC. Translating it yields CASSSGGFGNEQFF.

This chain joins TRBV10-3 and TRBJ2-7; 11 bases map to TRBD1. The V segment lost 6 bases and the J segment 4 bases; nucleotides outside the gene matches: 8. Per germline, CDR1 ENHRY and CDR2 SYGVKD. The CDR3 runs 15 residues. CDR3 residues: CAISSGTGGLYEQYF. DNA of the CDR3: TGTGCCATCAGCTCCGGGACAGGGGGACTTTACGAGCAGTACTTC.

V is TRBV18 and J is TRBJ1-4; D gene uncertain. The CDR3 totals 15 residues. Per the germline V gene, CDR1 is KGHSH and CDR2 is LQKENI. With 1 base removed from V and 5 bases from J, the gap between germline ends came to 11 bases. CDR3 in DNA: TGTGCCAGCTCACCACGCACGCCCCCCAATGAAAAACTGTTTTTT. Its protein product is CASSPRTPPNEKLFF.

The chain uses TRBV2 and TRBJ2-7, with D perhaps given as TRBD1 or TRBD2 (5 bases each). CDR1 is SNHLY, CDR2 FYNNEI, per germline. This CDR3 contains 14 residues. V dropped 4 bases and J dropped 0 bases, with 10 bases sitting between them. This CDR3 reads CASSGDRSSYEQYF. As DNA, the CDR3 is TGTGCCAGCAGTGGGGACCGAAGCTCCTACGAGCAGTACTTC.

The chain is built from TRBV9 and TRBJ2-3; D is perhaps TRBD1 or TRBD2 (5 bases each). The CDR3 extends over 14 amino acids. The ends were cut back, 4 bases at V and 1 base at J, with 10 bases in the middle. Germline V CDR1 and CDR2: SGDLS, YYNGEE. CDR3 nucleotide sequence: TGTGCCAGCAGCTTCCGGGACCGCACAGATACGCAGTATTTT. Its translation: CASSFRDRTDTQYF.

The CDR3 here is CAISESASMNTEAFF. In DNA, the CDR3 is TGTGCCATCAGTGAGTCGGCTTCCATGAACACTGAAGCTTTCTTT. The chain employs TRBV10-3 and TRBJ1-1; D is uncertain. Trimming took 0 bases from V and 0 from J, leaving 8 bases between them. Germline-derived CDR1 and CDR2 are ENHRY and SYGVKD. There are 15 residues in the CDR3.

This chain links TRBV28 with TRBJ2-3; 9 bases line up with TRBD1. Germline CDR1 reads MDHEN; CDR2 reads SYDVKM. V was pared by 6 bases and J by 6 bases, with 7 bases of the junction left unmatched. CDR3 length equals 14 residues. In DNA, the CDR3 is TGTGCCAGCAGCCCCACAGGGGGCTACGATACGCAGTATTTT. Amino acid sequence: CASSPTGGYDTQYF.

The rearrangement links TRBV5-4 to TRBJ2-1; D perhaps matches TRBD2 (7 bases). Deletions cut 4 bases from V and 1 base from J, with 12 bases between. The CDR3 runs 15 residues. Germline V gives CDR1 SGHNT, CDR2 YYREEE (reference sequence). CDR3 in DNA: TGTGCCAGCAGCCTCGGGGGGCCTTCCTACAATGAGCAGTTCTTC. Its translation: CASSLGGPSYNEQFF.

CDR3 in amino acids: CASTRQGNTGELFF. CDR3 bases: TGTGCCAGCACCCGGCAGGGGAACACCGGGGAGCTGTTTTTT. The chain joins TRBV11-2 to TRBJ2-2; TRBD1 might be the D (5 bases). CDR1 and CDR2 from the germline V gene are SGHAT and FQNNGV. The CDR3 spans 14 residues. V was clipped by 7 bases and J by 1 base, with 10 bases between them.

The V gene is TRBV7-2, the J gene TRBJ2-1; the D is unclear. Between the trimmed V and J ends, which lost 4 bases and 4 bases, there was a span of 5 bases. This CDR3 spans 12 amino acids. CDR1 is SGHTA, CDR2 FQGNSA, per germline. The CDR3 nucleotides are TGTGCCAGCAGCTATCAGTACAATGAGCAGTTCTTC. Translated, it gives CASSYQYNEQFF.

The chain recombines TRBV24-1 with TRBJ2-5; TRBD1 agrees at 7 bases. Looked up from germline, CDR1 is KGHDR and CDR2 is SFDVKD. V shed 9 bases and J 3 bases; nucleotides not matched to a gene: 6. The CDR3 is 13 amino acids. The CDR3 DNA reads TGTGCCACCGAAACAGGGACAGAAGAGACCCAGTACTTC. It specifies CATETGTEETQYF.

V gene TRBV10-1 combines with J gene TRBJ2-7; possibly TRBD2 for D (6 bases). V gave up 2 bases and J gave up 0 bases, with 8 bases separating them. CDR1 and CDR2 from the germline V gene are WNHNN and SYGVQD (reference sequence). The CDR3 length is 14 residues. CDR3: CASSEGGSSYEQYF. In nucleotides, the CDR3 is TGCGCCAGCAGTGAGGGGGGGAGCTCCTACGAGCAGTACTTC.

This clone showed up just a few times. The chain couples TRBV7-7 to TRBJ2-2; the D is unclear. CDR1 SSHAT and CDR2 FNYEAQ come from the germline V gene (reference sequence). Between the trimmed V and J ends, which lost 8 bases and 6 bases, there was a span of 13 bases. The CDR3 runs to 13 residues. The CDR3 loop is CASATTGSGELFF. CDR3 nucleotides: TGTGCCAGCGCAACGACTGGATCCGGGGAGCTGTTTTTT.

V and J are TRBV6-2 or TRBV6-3 and TRBJ2-3; the D is unclear. Trimming left V 2 bases short and J 8 bases short, with 5 bases between. Germline CDR1 is MNHEY and CDR2 is SVGEGT. This CDR3 contains 11 residues. CDR3 amino acids: CASSYVGTQYF. CDR3 in DNA: TGTGCCAGCAGTTACGTGGGTACGCAGTATTTT.

This clone was detected once. The chain recombines TRBV29-1 with TRBJ2-7; D is uncertain. The CDR3 consists of 14 residues. The germline V gene encodes CDR1 SQVTM and CDR2 ANQGSEA. Trimming shortened V by 3 bases and J by 4 bases, and 16 bases separated the two germline ends. The CDR3 bases are TGCAGCGTTGAGCGCAGGCGGATCAGATACGAGCAGTACTTC. It yields the protein CSVERRRIRYEQYF.

V gene TRBV3-1 (or the pseudogene TRBV3-2) combines with J gene TRBJ1-2; D perhaps matches TRBD1 (6 bases). The V gene lost 2 bases and the J gene lost 3 bases, with 7 bases spanning the gap. The CDR3 loop spans 13 amino acids. Germline CDR1 reads LGHDT; CDR2 reads YNNKEL (reference sequence). CDR3 sequence (DNA): TGTGCCAGCAGCCAACAGGGGTACTATGGCTACACCTTC. Amino acid sequence: CASSQQGYYGYTF.

This clone appeared once. The rearrangement uses TRBV7-2 and TRBJ2-1, with D maybe TRBD1 (6 bases). Per germline, CDR1 SGHTA and CDR2 FQGNSA. The CDR3 spans 13 residues. V was shortened by 1 base and J by 10 bases, with 11 bases between the two germline ends. The CDR3 here is CASSLVTGIEQFF. CDR3 DNA: TGTGCCAGCAGCTTAGTGACAGGCATCGAGCAGTTCTTC.

The CDR3 loop reads CASSYLVDRVGKLSQHF. The CDR3 region has the DNA TGTGCCAGCAGTTACCTCGTGGACAGGGTCGGCAAACTATCCCAGCATTTT. V gene TRBV6-2 or TRBV6-3 combines with J gene TRBJ1-5, with 8 bases identical to TRBD1. The CDR3 has 17 residues. CDR1 MNHEY and CDR2 SVGEGT come from the germline V gene. V trimming: 2 bases; J trimming: 11 bases; junction bases outside the gene matches: 17.

The chain is built from TRBV25-1 and TRBJ1-5, with D hard to call. Germline CDR1 and CDR2: MGHDK and SYGVNS. The CDR3 consists of 12 residues. V dropped 2 bases and J dropped 1 base, with 0 bases sitting between them. The CDR3 is CASSESNQPQHF. The CDR3 region has the DNA TGTGCCAGCAGTGAAAGCAATCAGCCCCAGCATTTT.

The rearrangement links TRBV2 to TRBJ1-1, with a possible D match to TRBD1 (5 bases). V lost 5 bases, J lost 1 base, and 17 bases lay in between. CDR1 and CDR2 from the germline V gene are SNHLY and FYNNEI. CDR3 length: 16 residues. For the CDR3, the DNA is TGTGCCAGCAGTTACCTCTTGGGGGGAGAGAACACTGAAGCTTTCTTT. Translating it yields CASSYLLGGENTEAFF.